The clone carrying this T cell receptor (beta chain) was counted at least ten times. What it recognizes is unknown. TCRbeta library preparation incorporated unique molecular identifiers. MiXCR, applied by TCRdb to the PCR reads, yields one record per CDR3 protein. This sample yields 200,000 to 300,000 distinct CDR3 sequences, of which roughly 8% are seen a single time; 5% to 8% belongs to the top ten. The data were taken from a study of T-cell reconstitution after alpha-beta-depleted transplantation in children. This CDR3 is built from 12 residues. Germline V CDR1 and CDR2: SEHNR, FQNEAQ (reference sequence). Trimming stripped 10 bases from V and 3 bases from J, with 13 bases between. Study-level findings and limits: Elevated TCRbeta diversity at day 60 was traced, in some patients, to surviving recipient T cells and thymic progenitors. Alpha-beta T cells about two months after transplant reportedly derived from several hundred expanded graft clones. A year had passed since transplant, and T-cell counts and diversity by then came mostly from newly produced T cells.

The clonotype originates from a male patient younger than 18 who had a stem cell transplant for acute lymphoblastic leukemia, so the T cells may come from the graft donor. The chain employs TRBV7-9 and TRBJ2-7; D unresolved. The material was PBMCs, mostly from graft donor cells, obtained 180 days after TCRalphabeta/CD19-depleted stem cell transplant. The CDR3 loop is CATGGGVYEQYF. CDR3 bases: TGTGCCACTGGTGGCGGAGTCTACGAGCAGTACTTC.